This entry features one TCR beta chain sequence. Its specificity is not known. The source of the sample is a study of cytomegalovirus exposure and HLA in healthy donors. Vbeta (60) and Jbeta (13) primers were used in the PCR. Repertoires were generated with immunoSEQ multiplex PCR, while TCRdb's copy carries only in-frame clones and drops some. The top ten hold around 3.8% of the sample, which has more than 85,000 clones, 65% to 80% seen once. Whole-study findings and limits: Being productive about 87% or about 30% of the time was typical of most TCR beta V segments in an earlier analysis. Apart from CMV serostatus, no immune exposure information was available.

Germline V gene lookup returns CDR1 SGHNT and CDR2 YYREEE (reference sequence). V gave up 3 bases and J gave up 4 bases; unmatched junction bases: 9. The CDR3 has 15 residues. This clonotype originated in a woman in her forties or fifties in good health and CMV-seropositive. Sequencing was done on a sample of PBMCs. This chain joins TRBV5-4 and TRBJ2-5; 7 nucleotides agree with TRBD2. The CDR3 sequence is CASSSAWTRGETQYF. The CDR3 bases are TGTGCCAGCAGCTCCGCCTGGACTAGAGGAGAGACCCAGTACTTC.